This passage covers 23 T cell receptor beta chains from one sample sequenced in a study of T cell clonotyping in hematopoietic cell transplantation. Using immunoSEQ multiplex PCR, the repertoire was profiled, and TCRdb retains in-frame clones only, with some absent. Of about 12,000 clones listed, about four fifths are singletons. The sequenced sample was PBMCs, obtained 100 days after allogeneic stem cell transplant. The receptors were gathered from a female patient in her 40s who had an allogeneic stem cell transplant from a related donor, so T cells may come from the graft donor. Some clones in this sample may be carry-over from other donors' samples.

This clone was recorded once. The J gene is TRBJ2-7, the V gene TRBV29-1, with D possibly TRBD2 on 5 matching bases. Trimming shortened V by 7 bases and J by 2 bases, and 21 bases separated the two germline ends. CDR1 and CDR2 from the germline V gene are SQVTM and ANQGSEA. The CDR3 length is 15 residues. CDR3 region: CSADSGETNPYEQYF. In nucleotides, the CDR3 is TGCAGCGCGGACTCCGGGGAGACGAACCCCTACGAGCAGTACTTC.

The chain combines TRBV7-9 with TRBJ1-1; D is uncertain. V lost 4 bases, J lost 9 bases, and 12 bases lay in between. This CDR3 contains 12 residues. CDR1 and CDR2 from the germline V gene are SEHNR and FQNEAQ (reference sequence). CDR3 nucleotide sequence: TGTGCCAGCAGCTCGCGGGCCAGCCAAGCTTTCTTT. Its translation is CASSSRASQAFF.

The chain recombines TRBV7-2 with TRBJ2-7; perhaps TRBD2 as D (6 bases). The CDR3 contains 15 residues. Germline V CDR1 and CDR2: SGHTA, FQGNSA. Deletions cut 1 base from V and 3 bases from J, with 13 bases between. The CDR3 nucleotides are TGTGCCAGCAGCTTAGTTGCCAGCGGGCGCTACGAGCAGTACTTC. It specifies CASSLVASGRYEQYF.

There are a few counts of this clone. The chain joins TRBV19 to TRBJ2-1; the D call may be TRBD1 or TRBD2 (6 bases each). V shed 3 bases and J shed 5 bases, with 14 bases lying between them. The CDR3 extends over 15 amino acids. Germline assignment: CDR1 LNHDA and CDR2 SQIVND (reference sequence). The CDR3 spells CASSIRGLGDNEQFF. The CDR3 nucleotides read TGTGCCAGTAGTATCAGGGGACTCGGGGACAATGAGCAGTTCTTC.

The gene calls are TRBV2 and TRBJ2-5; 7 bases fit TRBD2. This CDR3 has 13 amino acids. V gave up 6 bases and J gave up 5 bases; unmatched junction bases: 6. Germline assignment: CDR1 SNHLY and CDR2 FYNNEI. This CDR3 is CASRATSSETQYF. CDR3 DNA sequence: TGTGCCAGCAGGGCGACTAGCTCGGAGACCCAGTACTTC.

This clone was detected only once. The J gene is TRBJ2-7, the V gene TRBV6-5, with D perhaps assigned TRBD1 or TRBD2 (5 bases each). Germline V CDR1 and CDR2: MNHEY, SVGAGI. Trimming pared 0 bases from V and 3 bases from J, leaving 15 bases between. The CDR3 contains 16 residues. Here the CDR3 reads CASSYSRQSGLYEQYF. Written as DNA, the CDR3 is TGTGCCAGCAGTTACTCGAGACAGAGCGGACTCTACGAGCAGTACTTC.

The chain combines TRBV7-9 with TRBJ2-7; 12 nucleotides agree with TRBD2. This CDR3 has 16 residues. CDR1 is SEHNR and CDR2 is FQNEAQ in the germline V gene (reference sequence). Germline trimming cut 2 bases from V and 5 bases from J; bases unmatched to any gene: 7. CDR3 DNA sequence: TGTGCCAGCAGCTTAAATCTAGCGGGAGGGCAAGACGAGCAGTACTTC. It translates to CASSLNLAGGQDEQYF.

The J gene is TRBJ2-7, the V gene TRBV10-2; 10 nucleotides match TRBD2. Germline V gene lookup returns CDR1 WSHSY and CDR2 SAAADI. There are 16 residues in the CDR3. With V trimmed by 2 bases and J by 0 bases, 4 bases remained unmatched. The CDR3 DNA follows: TGCGCCAGCAGTGAGCCCGGGACTAGCGCCTCCTACGAGCAGTACTTC. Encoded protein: CASSEPGTSASYEQYF.

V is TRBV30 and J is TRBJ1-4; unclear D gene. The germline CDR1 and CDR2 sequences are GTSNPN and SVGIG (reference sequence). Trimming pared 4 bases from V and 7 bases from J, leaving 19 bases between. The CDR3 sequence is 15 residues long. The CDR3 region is CAWTPPDLGVEKLFF. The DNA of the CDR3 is TGTGCCTGGACCCCCCCCGACCTTGGAGTTGAAAAACTGTTTTTT.

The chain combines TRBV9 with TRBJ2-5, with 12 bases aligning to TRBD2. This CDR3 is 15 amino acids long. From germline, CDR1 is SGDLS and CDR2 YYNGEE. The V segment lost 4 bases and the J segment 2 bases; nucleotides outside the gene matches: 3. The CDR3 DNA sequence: TGTGCCAGCAGCATCGGACTAGCGGGGCAAGAGACCCAGTACTTC. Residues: CASSIGLAGQETQYF.

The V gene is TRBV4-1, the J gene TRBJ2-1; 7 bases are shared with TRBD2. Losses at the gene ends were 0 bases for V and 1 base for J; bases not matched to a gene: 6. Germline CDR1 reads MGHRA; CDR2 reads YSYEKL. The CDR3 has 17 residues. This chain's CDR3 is CASSQEALAASYNEQFF. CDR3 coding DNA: TGCGCCAGCAGCCAAGAAGCCCTAGCGGCTTCCTACAATGAGCAGTTCTTC.

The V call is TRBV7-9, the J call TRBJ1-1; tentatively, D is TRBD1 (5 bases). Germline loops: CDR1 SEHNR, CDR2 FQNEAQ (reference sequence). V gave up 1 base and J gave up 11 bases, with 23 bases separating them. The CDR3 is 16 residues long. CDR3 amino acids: CASSLGLVGHSRRAFF. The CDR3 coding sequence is TGTGCCAGCAGCTTAGGTCTAGTCGGACACTCTCGGAGGGCTTTCTTT.

This CDR3 is CASSIGTPGNTEAFF. DNA for the CDR3: TGTGCCAGTAGTATAGGGACACCCGGGAACACTGAAGCTTTCTTT. The V and J genes are TRBV19 and TRBJ1-1; a weak D match, TRBD1 (5 bases). CDR1 LNHDA and CDR2 SQIVND come from the germline V gene (reference sequence). The CDR3 is 15 amino acids. V lost 1 base, J lost 1 base, and 10 bases lay in between.

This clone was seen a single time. Written as DNA, the CDR3 is TGTGCCAGCGGGTGGGCTCAAGAGACCCAGTACTTC. Amino acid sequence: CASGWAQETQYF. This rearrangement joins TRBV27 to TRBJ2-5; D uncertain. Looked up from germline, CDR1 is MNHEY and CDR2 is SMNVEV (reference sequence). This CDR3 spans 12 amino acids. The V and J ends lost 8 bases and 2 bases respectively, with 9 bases between them.

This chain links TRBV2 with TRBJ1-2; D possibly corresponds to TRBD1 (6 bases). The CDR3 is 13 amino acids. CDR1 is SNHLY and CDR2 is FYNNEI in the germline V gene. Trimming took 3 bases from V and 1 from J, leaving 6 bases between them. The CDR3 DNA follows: TGTGCCAGCAGTGACAGGGGTAACTATGGCTACACCTTC. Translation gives CASSDRGNYGYTF.

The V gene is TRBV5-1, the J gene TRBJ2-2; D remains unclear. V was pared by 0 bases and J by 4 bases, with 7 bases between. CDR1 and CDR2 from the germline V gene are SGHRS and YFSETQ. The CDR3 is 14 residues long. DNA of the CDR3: TGCGCCAGCAGCTTGGACTGGGGCACCGGGGAGCTGTTTTTT. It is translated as CASSLDWGTGELFF.

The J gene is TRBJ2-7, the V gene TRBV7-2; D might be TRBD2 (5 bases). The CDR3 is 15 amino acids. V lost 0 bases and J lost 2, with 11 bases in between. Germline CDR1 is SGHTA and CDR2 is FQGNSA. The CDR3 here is CASSLAPSFPYEQYF. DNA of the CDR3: TGTGCCAGCAGCTTAGCGCCTAGCTTCCCCTACGAGCAGTACTTC.

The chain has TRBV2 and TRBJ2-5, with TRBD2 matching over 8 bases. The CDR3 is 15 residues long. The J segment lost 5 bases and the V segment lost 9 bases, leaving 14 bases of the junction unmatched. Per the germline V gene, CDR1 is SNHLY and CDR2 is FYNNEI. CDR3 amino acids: CASRDLGLAGETQYF. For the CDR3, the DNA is TGTGCCAGTCGCGACCTCGGACTAGCCGGGGAGACCCAGTACTTC. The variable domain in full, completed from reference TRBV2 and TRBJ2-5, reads EPEVTQTPSHQVTQMGQEVILRCVPISNHLYFYWYRQILGQKVEFLVSFYNNEISEKSEIFDDQFSVERPDGSNFTLKIRSTKLEDSAMYFCASRDLGLAGETQYFGPGTRLLVL.

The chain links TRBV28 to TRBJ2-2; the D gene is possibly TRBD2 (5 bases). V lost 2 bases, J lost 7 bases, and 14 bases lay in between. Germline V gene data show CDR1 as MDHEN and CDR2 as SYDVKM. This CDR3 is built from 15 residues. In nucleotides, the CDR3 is TGTGCCAGCAGTTTACGGGCTAGCTTTAGCGGGGAGCTGTTTTTT. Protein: CASSLRASFSGELFF.

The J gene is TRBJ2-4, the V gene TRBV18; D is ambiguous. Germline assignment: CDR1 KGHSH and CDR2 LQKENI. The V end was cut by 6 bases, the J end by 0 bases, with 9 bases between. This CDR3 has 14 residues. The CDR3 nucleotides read TGTGCCAGCTCCTCCAACTCAGCCAAAAACATTCAGTACTTC. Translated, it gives CASSSNSAKNIQYF.

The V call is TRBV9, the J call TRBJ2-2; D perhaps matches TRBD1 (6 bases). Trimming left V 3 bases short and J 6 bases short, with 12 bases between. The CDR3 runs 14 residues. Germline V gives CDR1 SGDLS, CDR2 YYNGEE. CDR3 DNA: TGTGCCAGCAGCGCCCAGGGGTCAGCCGGGGAGCTGTTTTTT. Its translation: CASSAQGSAGELFF. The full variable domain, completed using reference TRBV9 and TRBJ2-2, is DSGVTQTPKHLITATGQRVTLRCSPRSGDLSVYWYQQSLDQGLQFLIQYYNGEERAKGNILERFSAQQFPDLHSELNLSSLELGDSALYFCASSAQGSAGELFFGEGSRLTVL.

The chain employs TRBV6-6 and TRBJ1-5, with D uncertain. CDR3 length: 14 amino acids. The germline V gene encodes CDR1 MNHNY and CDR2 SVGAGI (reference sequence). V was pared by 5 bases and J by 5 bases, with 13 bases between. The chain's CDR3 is CASSPPRVDQPQHF. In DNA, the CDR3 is TGTGCCAGCAGTCCCCCCCGGGTCGATCAGCCCCAGCATTTT.

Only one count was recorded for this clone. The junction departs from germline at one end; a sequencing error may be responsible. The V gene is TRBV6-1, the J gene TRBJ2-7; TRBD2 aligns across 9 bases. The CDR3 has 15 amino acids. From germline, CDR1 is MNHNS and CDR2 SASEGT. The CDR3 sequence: CASSEASGSSYEQHF. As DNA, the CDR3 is TGTGCCAGCAGTGAAGCTAGCGGGAGCTCCTACGAGCAGCACTTC.